The clone carrying this T cell receptor (beta chain) has more than one count but fewer than ten. The data were taken from a study of T cells after yellow fever vaccination. TCRdb fed the 5' RACE reads into MiXCR, producing one record per CDR3 protein. The sample comprises about 150,000 distinct CDR3 sequences, approximately 6.2% of which are singletons, and less than 3% rests with the top ten. The CDR3 consists of 19 residues. The V gene's germline CDR1 is MGHDK and CDR2 SYGVNS. V lost 3 bases and J lost 0; bases outside the gene matches: 6. This sequence was found in a young man who received the YFV17D yellow fever vaccine. V usage is TRBV25-1 and J usage is TRBJ2-2; 14 bases map to TRBD2. Source: CD4+ T cells sorted from PBMCs, taken on the day of the first yellow fever vaccination. CDR3 sequence: CASSDYRTSGGPNTGELFF. CDR3 nucleotides: TGTGCCAGCAGTGACTATAGGACTAGCGGGGGGCCGAACACCGGGGAGCTGTTTTTT.